These 23 T cell receptor beta chains share one sample of origin, sequenced in a study of OX40 agonist ivuxolimab in advanced cancers. The method was immunoSEQ multiplex PCR; TCRdb's version includes in-frame clones alone and lacks a portion of them. The sample has 20,000 or so clones, roughly four fifths seen once. This specimen was CD4+ or CD8+ T cells sorted from blood, taken in a trial of the OX40 agonist ivuxolimab. The receptors were gathered from an adult with an advanced solid tumor such as melanoma, head and neck, liver or kidney cancer.

This sequence joins TRBV7-3 and TRBJ2-5; D gene uncertain. The V gene lost 0 bases and the J gene lost 5 bases, with 4 bases spanning the gap. CDR3 length: 12 amino acids. Germline loops: CDR1 SGHTA, CDR2 FQGTGA. Here the CDR3 DNA reads TGTGCCAGCAGCTTAACGTGCGAGACCCAGTACTTC. Its translation is CASSLTCETQYF.

This chain connects TRBV4-1 to TRBJ1-5, with 9 bases identical to TRBD1. The CDR3 sequence is 17 residues long. After removal of 2 bases from V and 5 bases from J, the junction contained 10 bases not matched to a gene. Germline-derived CDR1 and CDR2 are MGHRA and YSYEKL. The CDR3 reads CASSQSWTGVRYQPQHF. The CDR3 DNA reads as TGCGCCAGCAGCCAATCCTGGACAGGGGTTAGGTATCAGCCCCAGCATTTT.

The sample holds a few counts of this clone. The rearrangement joins TRBV9 to TRBJ2-1, with no clear D. CDR3 length equals 13 residues. Germline lookup yields CDR1 SGDLS and CDR2 YYNGEE. The V gene lost 3 bases and the J gene lost 7 bases, with 11 bases spanning the gap. DNA of the CDR3: TGTGCCAGCAGCGGCCGGTTCACTAATGAGCAGTTCTTC. This sequence encodes CASSGRFTNEQFF. Full variable domain (outside the CDR3, taken from reference TRBV9 and TRBJ2-1): DSGVTQTPKHLITATGQRVTLRCSPRSGDLSVYWYQQSLDQGLQFLIQYYNGEERAKGNILERFSAQQFPDLHSELNLSSLELGDSALYFCASSGRFTNEQFFGPGTRLTVL.

This clone has only one observation. The genes are TRBV2 and TRBJ2-1; D might be TRBD2 (5 bases). Trimming stripped 6 bases from V and 5 bases from J, with 11 bases between. Germline CDR1 SNHLY, CDR2 FYNNEI. The CDR3 covers 13 residues. CDR3 in DNA: TGTGCCAGCAGCGGGATTTTAAACAATGAGCAGTTCTTC. Protein sequence: CASSGILNNEQFF.

The rearrangement joins TRBV5-1 to TRBJ1-1; 9 bases are a match to TRBD1. CDR1 is SGHRS and CDR2 is YFSETQ in the germline V gene. This CDR3 comprises 16 residues. Losses at the gene ends were 4 bases for V and 1 base for J; bases not matched to a gene: 8. CDR3 loop: CASSQGTGWGNTEAFF. In nucleotides, the CDR3 is TGCGCCAGCAGCCAAGGGACAGGGTGGGGGAACACTGAAGCTTTCTTT.

The rearrangement links TRBV29-1 to TRBJ1-4; TRBD1 matches 9 bases. This CDR3 contains 14 residues. The germline gives CDR1 SQVTM, CDR2 ANQGSEA. The junction had 9 bases not matched to a gene; V was cut back by 6 bases and J by 7 bases. Written as DNA, the CDR3 is TGCAGCGTCTGGAAGGGACAGGGAGGTGAAAAACTGTTTTTT. It translates to CSVWKGQGGEKLFF.

CDR3 amino acids: CASSPTTNYGYTF. As DNA, the CDR3 is TGTGCCAGCAGCCCGACGACAAACTATGGCTACACCTTC. This rearrangement joins TRBV7-2 to TRBJ1-2; D unclear. The germline V gene encodes CDR1 SGHTA and CDR2 FQGNSA. Between the trimmed V and J ends, which lost 5 bases and 2 bases, there was a span of 9 bases. The CDR3 length is 13 residues.

In regard to this clone: At the DNA level, this CDR3 is encoded by other sequences in the same sample as well. The chain uses TRBV18 and TRBJ2-7; TRBD1 aligns across 9 bases. Germline assignment: CDR1 KGHSH and CDR2 LQKENI. The V segment lost 3 bases and the J segment 5 bases; nucleotides outside the gene matches: 2. This CDR3 is 13 amino acids long. The CDR3 DNA is TGTGCCAGCTCACCCGGGACAGGGCACGAGCAGTACTTC. It specifies CASSPGTGHEQYF.

The chain carries TRBV5-1 and TRBJ1-2; D is ambiguous. Trimming took off 0 bases at V and 2 bases at J, with 11 bases between the two ends. CDR1 and CDR2 (germline): SGHRS, YFSETQ. The CDR3 length is 15 residues. This CDR3 is CASSLEPTFNYGYTF. The CDR3 DNA reads as TGCGCCAGCAGCTTGGAGCCAACTTTCAACTATGGCTACACCTTC.

The gene calls are TRBV19 and TRBJ1-1; D gene unclear. The CDR3 consists of 13 residues. Germline CDR1 is LNHDA and CDR2 is SQIVND (reference sequence). Trimming took off 5 bases at V and 5 bases at J, with 12 bases between the two ends. CDR3 residues: CASSFRLETEAFF. The CDR3 DNA is TGTGCCAGTAGTTTTCGACTGGAAACTGAAGCTTTCTTT.

The chain employs TRBV19 and TRBJ2-3; D may be TRBD1 or TRBD2 (5 bases each). Trimming took off 10 bases at V and 0 bases at J, with 17 bases between the two ends. Germline V lookup: CDR1 LNHDA, CDR2 SQIVND (reference sequence). This CDR3 spans 15 amino acids. The CDR3 sequence: CATKTAEGSTDTQYF. CDR3 DNA: TGTGCCACCAAGACAGCCGAGGGGAGCACAGATACGCAGTATTTT.

This clone was counted a few times. This chain uses TRBV7-2 with TRBJ1-1; TRBD1 matches 8 bases. CDR1 and CDR2 (germline): SGHTA, FQGNSA. V trimming: 5 bases; J trimming: 4 bases; junction bases outside the gene matches: 12. This CDR3 has 16 residues. This chain's CDR3 is CASSPRRGQTVTEAFF. The CDR3 DNA reads TGTGCCAGCAGCCCTCGCAGGGGGCAGACAGTCACTGAAGCTTTCTTT. Variable domain in full (rest from reference TRBV7-2 and TRBJ1-1): GAGVSQSPSNKVTEKGKDVELRCDPISGHTALYWYRQSLGQGLEFLIYFQGNSAPDKSGLPSDRFSAERTGGSVSTLTIQRTQQEDSAVYLCASSPRRGQTVTEAFFGQGTRLTVV.

This chain connects TRBV19 to TRBJ2-1, with D possibly called TRBD1 or TRBD2 (5 bases each). With 0 bases removed from V and 8 bases from J, the gap between germline ends came to 8 bases. Germline CDR1 is LNHDA and CDR2 is SQIVND (reference sequence). This CDR3 contains 13 residues. CDR3 residues: CASSIDREYEQFF. CDR3 nucleotides: TGTGCCAGTAGTATAGACAGGGAGTATGAGCAGTTCTTC.

The J gene is TRBJ1-4, the V gene TRBV27; D not resolved. The V end was cut by 3 bases, the J end by 3 bases, with 8 bases between. CDR3 length equals 14 residues. The germline CDR1 and CDR2 sequences are MNHEY and SMNVEV (reference sequence). For the CDR3, the DNA is TGTGCCAGCAGTTTCAGCGGGGCTAATGAAAAACTGTTTTTT. It translates to CASSFSGANEKLFF.

The rearrangement links TRBV27 to TRBJ1-2; 10 positions agree with TRBD1. Germline values: CDR1 MNHEY, CDR2 SMNVEV (reference sequence). V was clipped by 3 bases and J by 3 bases; unmatched bases: 13. CDR3 size: 18 residues. CDR3 in DNA: TGTGCCAGCAGTTTCCTTCCGGGACAGGGGCGGATAGACTATGGCTACACCTTC. Its translation is CASSFLPGQGRIDYGYTF.

V and J are TRBV19 and TRBJ1-3; D remains ambiguous. Germline-derived CDR1 and CDR2 are LNHDA and SQIVND (reference sequence). This CDR3 spans 12 amino acids. V lost 6 bases and J lost 0, with 3 bases in between. The CDR3 here is CASSRSGNTIYF. The CDR3 DNA follows: TGTGCCAGTAGCCGCTCTGGAAACACCATATATTTT.

V is TRBV5-1 and J is TRBJ2-5, with unresolved D. CDR1 is SGHRS and CDR2 is YFSETQ in the germline V gene. Trimming cost V 2 bases and J 5 bases, with 13 bases left between them. This CDR3 has 14 amino acids. Written as DNA, the CDR3 is TGCGCCAGCAGCTTAACTTCCCAGCAGGAGACCCAGTACTTC. Its translation: CASSLTSQQETQYF.

The CDR3 bases are TGTGCCAGCAGCTTAACCGTCCCGAATAGCGGGTATAACACCGGGGAGCTGTTTTTT. Protein sequence: CASSLTVPNSGYNTGELFF. This chain connects TRBV7-3 to TRBJ2-2, with 7 bases matching TRBD2. The CDR3 spans 19 residues. V trimming: 0 bases; J trimming: 2 bases; junction bases outside the gene matches: 12. Germline lookup yields CDR1 SGHTA and CDR2 FQGTGA.

This rearrangement joins TRBV7-9 to TRBJ2-5; 10 bases align to TRBD2. Per germline, CDR1 SEHNR and CDR2 FQNEAQ (reference sequence). J was trimmed by 0 bases and V by 8 bases; bases with no gene match: 6. The CDR3 is 15 residues long. This CDR3 reads CASGLAASYQETQYF. For the CDR3, the DNA is TGTGCCAGCGGACTAGCGGCCTCGTACCAAGAGACCCAGTACTTC.

The chain carries TRBV16 and TRBJ2-2, with 9 bases lining up with TRBD1. CDR1 and CDR2 (germline): KGHSY, FQNENV. The V and J ends lost 0 bases and 1 base, in that order; junction bases with no gene match: 6. CDR3 length: 18 amino acids. CDR3 loop: CASSQSMRTGVNTGELFF. DNA for the CDR3: TGTGCCAGCAGCCAATCGATGAGGACAGGGGTGAACACCGGGGAGCTGTTTTTT.

V usage is TRBV2 and J usage is TRBJ2-5; possibly TRBD2 for D (5 bases). The CDR3 consists of 15 residues. Trimming removed 6 bases at V and 3 bases at J, with 17 bases between. Germline V lookup: CDR1 SNHLY, CDR2 FYNNEI. CDR3 region: CASRDSTNPKETQYF. For the CDR3, the DNA is TGTGCCAGCAGGGACTCGACGAACCCGAAAGAGACCCAGTACTTC. Together with reference TRBV2 and TRBJ2-5, the CDR3 gives the full variable domain: EPEVTQTPSHQVTQMGQEVILRCVPISNHLYFYWYRQILGQKVEFLVSFYNNEISEKSEIFDDQFSVERPDGSNFTLKIRSTKLEDSAMYFCASRDSTNPKETQYFGPGTRLLVL.

The gene calls are TRBV19 and TRBJ2-2, with D perhaps TRBD1 or TRBD2 (5 bases each). Germline CDR1 is LNHDA and CDR2 is SQIVND (reference sequence). This CDR3 region has 15 residues. V lost 5 bases and J 3 bases, leaving 13 bases between the germline ends. As DNA, the CDR3 is TGTGCCAGTAGTCAGGGACCCGCGTACACCGGGGAGCTGTTTTTT. Encoded protein: CASSQGPAYTGELFF.

This clone was counted a single time. The same CDR3 can be traced to other DNA sequences in this sample. The chain has TRBV18 and TRBJ2-7, with 9 bases identical to TRBD1. The CDR3 loop spans 13 amino acids. V lost 6 bases to trimming and J lost 5 bases; unmatched junction nucleotides: 5. Germline CDR1 is KGHSH and CDR2 is LQKENI. This CDR3 reads CASSPGTGHEQYF. Here the CDR3 DNA reads TGTGCCAGCTCCCCCGGGACAGGGCACGAGCAGTACTTC.